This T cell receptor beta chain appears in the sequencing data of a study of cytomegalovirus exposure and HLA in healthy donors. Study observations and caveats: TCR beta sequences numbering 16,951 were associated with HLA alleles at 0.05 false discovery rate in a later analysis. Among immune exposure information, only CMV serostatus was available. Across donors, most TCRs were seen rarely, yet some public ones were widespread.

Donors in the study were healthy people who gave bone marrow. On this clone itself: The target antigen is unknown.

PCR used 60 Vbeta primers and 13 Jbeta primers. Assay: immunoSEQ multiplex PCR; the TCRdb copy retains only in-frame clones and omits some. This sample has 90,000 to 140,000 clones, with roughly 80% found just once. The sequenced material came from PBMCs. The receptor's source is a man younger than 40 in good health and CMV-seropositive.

The CDR3 region is CASSQVTGTGSYNEQFF. The CDR3 bases are TGCGCCAGCAGCCAAGTTACCGGGACAGGGTCCTACAATGAGCAGTTCTTC. The chain employs TRBV4-3 and TRBJ2-1; 9 nucleotides line up with TRBD1. The length of the CDR3 is 17 residues. Germline CDR1 is LGHNA and CDR2 is YSLEER. Losses at the gene ends were 1 base for V and 1 base for J; bases not matched to a gene: 5.